This T cell receptor (beta chain) was recorded in a study of early T cells in non-severe SARS-CoV-2 infection. At the level of the study: The input, bulk RNA from unsorted whole blood, was sequenced, and chains were unpaired. Study outcomes and limitations: VDJdb matching favored anti-spike CD8 responses, missing private and CD4 specificities.

CDR1 is MGHDK and CDR2 is SYGVNS in the germline V gene. Trimming stripped 3 bases from V and 9 bases from J, with 14 bases between. The length of the CDR3 is 13 residues. Individual cDNA molecules carried attached unique molecular identifiers. MiXCR, run by TCRdb on the 5' RACE reads, gives a single entry per CDR3 protein. The data show approximately 110,000 distinct CDR3 sequences, with 14% to 15% seen just once and 21% held by the top ten. In regard to this clonotype: Its cognate antigen is unknown.

The rearrangement uses TRBV25-1 and TRBJ1-1, with TRBD1 as a possible D gene (6 bases). The receptor was isolated from an adult who was a healthcare worker with PCR-confirmed SARS-CoV-2 infection or an uninfected control (not recorded which). Input material: whole blood. CDR3 region: CASSDTGHGKAFF. The CDR3 coding sequence is TGTGCCAGCAGTGACACAGGGCACGGGAAAGCTTTCTTT.